This T cell receptor beta chain was obtained from a study of T-cell reconstitution after alpha-beta-depleted transplantation in children. The study's findings and limits: After transplant, at about two months, alpha-beta T cells were reportedly derived from several hundred expanded graft clones. TCRbeta diversity was high at day 60 in some patients (a result of surviving recipient T cells and thymic progenitors).

The germline CDR1 and CDR2 sequences are SGHRS and YFSETQ. J gave up 4 bases and V 3 bases, and 10 bases lay outside the gene matches. The CDR3 spans 16 residues. In regard to this clonotype: The antigen is not known.

Preparation of the TCRbeta library involved a method that used unique molecular identifiers. Via MiXCR, TCRdb re-called the PCR reads, giving one row per CDR3 protein. This table holds around 960,000 distinct CDR3 sequences, about 29% found once. The TCR was taken from a boy in the first two years of life who had a stem cell transplant for SCID, so the T cells may come from the graft donor. Sequenced material: PBMCs, mostly from graft donor cells, taken 360 days after TCRalphabeta/CD19-depleted stem cell transplant. The rearrangement links TRBV5-1 to TRBJ2-7, with TRBD1 matching over 10 bases. CDR3 coding DNA: TGCGCCAGCAGCTCGTCTCCGGGACAGGGGAGGTACGAGCAGTACTTC. Protein sequence: CASSSSPGQGRYEQYF.